These T cell receptor beta chains were read from a single sample in a study of vaccination and CD4 T cells after COVID-19. Their cognate antigens are unknown. TCRdb reanalysed the PCR reads using MiXCR and keeps one entry per CDR3 protein. The sample carries fewer than 15,000 distinct CDR3 sequences, around 43% recorded once. Sequencing was done on a sample of CD4+ T cells from blood, cultured in vitro. These receptors originate from a human donor who had recovered from COVID-19. Both conserved end residues are part of each CDR3. Fields, in order: clone size, D gene, J gene, V gene, CDR3 protein, CDR3 DNA. A D gene is named only where the DNA matches it firmly. Clone size is shown for a subset of rows, as once, few, many or a class of expanded clone.

NA	NA	TRBJ2-7	TRBV7-2	CASSLAHSSYEQYF	TGTGCCAGCAGCTTAGCGCACTCCTCCTACGAGCAGTACTTC
once	NA	TRBJ2-7	TRBV6-1	CASTRTFSYEQYF	TGTGCCAGCACAAGGACATTTTCCTACGAGCAGTACTTC
NA	TRBD1	TRBJ2-7	TRBV5-1	CASSLVRGTGASYEQYF	TGCGCCAGCAGCTTGGTCCGTGGGACAGGGGCCTCCTACGAGCAGTACTTC
NA	TRBD1	TRBJ1-2	TRBV12-3/TRBV12-4	CASSTKTGGYGYTF	TGTGCCAGCAGTACTAAGACAGGGGGCTATGGCTACACCTTC
NA	TRBD2	TRBJ2-5	TRBV19	CASRETSARQETQYF	TGTGCCAGTAGGGAGACTAGCGCCCGACAAGAGACCCAGTACTTC
few	NA	TRBJ2-5	TRBV7-2	CASSLVGETQYF	TGTGCCAGCAGCTTAGTTGGTGAGACCCAGTACTTC
NA	NA	TRBJ2-2	TRBV7-2	CASSLVWTSAAGELFF	TGTGCCAGCAGCTTAGTATGGACGTCGGCCGCCGGGGAGCTGTTTTTT
NA	TRBD2	TRBJ2-1	TRBV4-1	CASSHQLAGGNNEQFF	TGCGCCAGCAGCCATCAACTAGCGGGGGGAAACAATGAGCAGTTCTTC
few	TRBD1	TRBJ1-1	TRBV5-8	CASRLRGRAFF	TGTGCCAGCAGGTTAAGGGGGCGAGCTTTCTTT
NA	TRBD1	TRBJ1-2	TRBV7-9	CASRNNLGLDQGGGYTF	TGTGCCAGCAGAAACAACCTTGGACTGGACCAGGGGGGTGGCTACACCTTC
NA	NA	TRBJ2-2	TRBV2	CASSRLDTGELFF	TGTGCCAGCAGCCGACTGGACACCGGGGAGCTGTTTTTT
few	NA	TRBJ2-2	TRBV19	CASTPRGASTGELFF	TGTGCCAGTACCCCTCGGGGGGCCTCGACCGGGGAGCTGTTTTTT
NA	NA	TRBJ1-3	TRBV24-1	CATSDGISSGNTIYF	TGTGCCACCAGTGACGGGATAAGCTCTGGAAACACCATATATTTT
few	NA	TRBJ1-6	TRBV20-1	CSARVGQGNSPLHF	TGCAGTGCTAGAGTAGGGCAGGGGAATTCACCCCTCCACTTT
NA	NA	TRBJ2-7	TRBV24-1	CATSENKGAPYEQYF	TGTGCCACCAGTGAAAATAAAGGGGCACCCTACGAGCAGTACTTC
few	NA	TRBJ2-5	TRBV24-1	CATSEPGTASTQYF	TGTGCCACCAGTGAACCCGGGACGGCCTCGACCCAGTACTTC
NA	NA	TRBJ2-7	TRBV19	CARSIDGPYEQYF	TGTGCCAGAAGTATCGACGGACCCTACGAGCAGTACTTC
NA	NA	TRBJ2-7	TRBV6-1	CASKPRGSSYEQYF	TGTGCCAGCAAGCCCAGGGGAAGCTCCTACGAGCAGTACTTC
few	NA	TRBJ1-2	TRBV10-3	CAISVVPGAYGYTF	TGTGCCATCAGTGTGGTCCCAGGGGCCTATGGCTACACCTTC
NA	NA	TRBJ1-1	TRBV6-2/TRBV6-3	CASSTVGQGAFF	TGTGCCAGCAGTACCGTTGGGCAGGGGGCTTTCTTT
NA	NA	TRBJ1-3	TRBV30	CAWSVSKSTSGNTIYF	TGTGCCTGGAGTGTCTCAAAGTCGACCTCTGGAAACACCATATATTTT
few	NA	TRBJ1-2	TRBV6-1	CASSDFYGYTF	TGTGCCAGCAGTGACTTCTATGGCTACACCTTC
once	NA	TRBJ2-7	TRBV5-1	CASSLDSRSYEQYF	TGCGCCAGCAGCTTGGACAGCCGCTCCTACGAGCAGTACTTC
few	NA	TRBJ1-5	TRBV28	CASSLGVSNQPQHF	TGTGCCAGCAGTTTGGGGGTCAGCAATCAGCCCCAGCATTTT
few	TRBD1	TRBJ2-2	TRBV7-2	CASSKPGTGNTGELFF	TGTGCCAGCAGCAAACCCGGGACAGGGAACACCGGGGAGCTGTTTTTT
NA	NA	TRBJ1-1	TRBV12-3/TRBV12-4	CASSLERTVGTAFF	TGTGCCAGCAGTTTAGAGAGGACAGTAGGGACGGCTTTCTTT
NA	NA	TRBJ1-1	TRBV14	CASSQQGGSEAFF	TGTGCCAGCAGCCAACAAGGAGGGTCTGAAGCTTTCTTT
NA	NA	TRBJ2-5	TRBV12-3/TRBV12-4	CASKGGGAETQYF	TGTGCCAGCAAGGGAGGGGGCGCTGAGACCCAGTACTTC
NA	TRBD1	TRBJ1-4	TRBV5-1	CASSLGGQGRNEKLFF	TGCGCCAGCAGCTTGGGAGGACAGGGGCGGAATGAAAAACTGTTTTTT
NA	NA	TRBJ1-6	TRBV5-6	CASSLETGRNSPLHF	TGTGCCAGCAGCTTGGAAACAGGTCGTAATTCACCCCTCCACTTT
NA	TRBD1	TRBJ2-5	TRBV10-1	CASRGQGAGETQYF	TGCGCCAGCAGAGGACAGGGGGCTGGGGAGACCCAGTACTTC
few	NA	TRBJ2-5	TRBV20-1	CSASWETKTQYF	TGCAGTGCCTCCTGGGAGACTAAGACCCAGTACTTC
few	NA	TRBJ1-2	TRBV6-4	CASRTSTGGYTF	TGTGCCAGCAGGACGAGTACTGGTGGCTACACCTTC
few	NA	TRBJ1-2	TRBV12-3/TRBV12-4	CASSRTAYGYTF	TGTGCCAGCAGCCGGACAGCCTATGGCTACACCTTC
NA	TRBD2	TRBJ2-3	TRBV25-1	CASSSTTSGGADTQYF	TGTGCCAGCAGTTCAACAACTAGCGGGGGGGCAGATACGCAGTATTTT
NA	NA	TRBJ2-1	TRBV21-1	CASSSFGWGTGTGSSYNEQFF	NA
NA	NA	TRBJ1-4	TRBV2	CASSREGILPEKLFF	TGTGCCAGCAGCCGAGAAGGCATTTTACCTGAAAAACTGTTTTTT
NA	TRBD2	TRBJ2-5	TRBV12-3/TRBV12-4	CASSHSGKGSQETQYF	TGTGCCAGCAGTCATAGCGGGAAAGGGTCACAAGAGACCCAGTACTTC
NA	NA	TRBJ1-1	TRBV30	CAWRRQVNTEAFF	TGTGCCTGGAGGAGGCAGGTGAACACTGAAGCTTTCTTT
few	NA	TRBJ1-5	TRBV6-5	CASSYPQGLSQPQHF	TGTGCCAGCAGTTACCCTCAGGGGCTAAGTCAGCCCCAGCATTTT